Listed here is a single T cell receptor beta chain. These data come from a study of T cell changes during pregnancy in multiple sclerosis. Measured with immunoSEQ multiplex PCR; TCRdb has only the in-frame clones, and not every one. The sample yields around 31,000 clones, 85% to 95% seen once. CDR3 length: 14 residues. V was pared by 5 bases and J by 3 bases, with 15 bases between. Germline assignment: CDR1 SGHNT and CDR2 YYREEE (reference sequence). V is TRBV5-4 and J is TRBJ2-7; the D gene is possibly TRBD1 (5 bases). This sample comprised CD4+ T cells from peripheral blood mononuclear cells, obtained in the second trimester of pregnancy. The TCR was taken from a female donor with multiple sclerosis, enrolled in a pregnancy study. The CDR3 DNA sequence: TGTGCCAGCAGGGACACGGGCAGAAACTACGAGCAGTACTTC. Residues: CASRDTGRNYEQYF.